The 14 T cell receptor beta chains given below trace back to one sample, sequenced in a study of blood T cell repertoires in COVID-19. Clones were read by immunoSEQ multiplex PCR, and TCRdb kept only the in-frame ones, dropping some. The sample records about 160,000 clones, 65% to 85% being singletons. The sequencing input was PBMCs or T cells enriched from blood (not recorded which). The receptors were gathered from a woman in her thirties or forties with acute COVID-19.

J is TRBJ2-2 and V is TRBV7-9; 8 bases agree with TRBD2. This CDR3 comprises 16 residues. Trimming cost V 4 bases and J 0 bases; bases outside gene matches: 4. Looked up from germline, CDR1 is SEHNR and CDR2 is FQNEAQ (reference sequence). This CDR3 reads CASSSPGGANTGELFF. The CDR3 DNA follows: TGTGCCAGCAGCTCCCCCGGGGGGGCGAACACCGGGGAGCTGTTTTTT.

This rearrangement joins TRBV5-1 to TRBJ1-1; 9 bases map to TRBD1. The CDR3 runs to 15 residues. The germline gives CDR1 SGHRS, CDR2 YFSETQ. With V trimmed by 4 bases and J by 4 bases, 8 bases remained unmatched. The CDR3 loop is CASSIRTGEGTEAFF. The CDR3 nucleotides are TGCGCCAGCAGCATACGGACAGGGGAGGGCACTGAAGCTTTCTTT.

The rearrangement links TRBV14 to TRBJ2-3; D not resolved. Germline CDR1 and CDR2: SGHDN and FVKESK. The V gene lost 4 bases and the J gene lost 1 base, with 12 bases spanning the gap. The length of the CDR3 is 15 residues. CDR3 protein: CASSPRTTGTDTQYF. CDR3 DNA: TGTGCCAGCAGCCCTAGAACTACCGGCACAGATACGCAGTATTTT.

The chain carries TRBV7-9 and TRBJ2-1; no reliable D call. Germline assignment: CDR1 SEHNR and CDR2 FQNEAQ (reference sequence). The CDR3 contains 17 residues. Between the trimmed V and J ends, which lost 5 bases and 0 bases, there was a span of 17 bases. CDR3 sequence reads: CASSPSAAASSYNEQFF. CDR3 nucleotides: TGTGCCAGCAGCCCATCCGCCGCGGCTAGCTCCTACAATGAGCAGTTCTTC.

The rearrangement links TRBV9 to TRBJ1-1, with D perhaps TRBD1 (6 bases). Per the germline V gene, CDR1 is SGDLS and CDR2 is YYNGEE. The V and J ends lost 1 base and 1 base respectively, with 11 bases between them. The CDR3 length is 15 residues. The CDR3 is CASSVTTGENTEAFF. Written as DNA, the CDR3 is TGTGCCAGCAGCGTAACGACAGGCGAGAACACTGAAGCTTTCTTT.

The rearrangement links TRBV7-8 to TRBJ2-1; the D gene is possibly TRBD1 (6 bases). Deletions cut 6 bases from V and 5 bases from J, with 20 bases between. This CDR3 contains 16 residues. Germline V gives CDR1 SGHVS, CDR2 FQNEAQ. CDR3 sequence reads: CASRRLRDTLHNEQFF. CDR3 DNA sequence: TGTGCCAGCAGGCGTCTCCGGGACACCCTACACAATGAGCAGTTCTTC.

This clone has only one observation. The genes are TRBV27 and TRBJ2-3; 7 bases line up with TRBD2. This CDR3 is 14 amino acids long. The germline V gene has CDR1 MNHEY and CDR2 SMNVEV (reference sequence). V lost 2 bases to trimming and J lost 3 bases; unmatched junction nucleotides: 2. This CDR3 reads CASSLRLATDTQYF. CDR3 DNA: TGTGCCAGCAGTTTAAGACTAGCAACAGATACGCAGTATTTT.

This chain joins TRBV2 and TRBJ2-1; the D gene is possibly TRBD2 (5 bases). The CDR3 consists of 15 residues. CDR1 and CDR2 (germline): SNHLY, FYNNEI. V lost 11 bases and J lost 4, with 21 bases in between. CDR3 sequence (DNA): TGTGCCCTACGGGGTGAACTAGAGGGTTACAATGAGCAGTTCTTC. The encoded protein is CALRGELEGYNEQFF.

The chain combines TRBV2 with TRBJ1-3, with 7 bases lining up with TRBD1. This CDR3 has 15 residues. Germline-derived CDR1 and CDR2 are SNHLY and FYNNEI. V gave up 3 bases and J gave up 3 bases; unmatched junction bases: 5. CDR3 coding DNA: TGTGCCAGCAGTGAGAGGGACAGCTTTGGAAACACCATATATTTT. Residues: CASSERDSFGNTIYF.

The count of this clone is one. This rearrangement joins TRBV5-1 to TRBJ2-5, with 7 nucleotides matching TRBD2. The CDR3 loop spans 13 amino acids. Looked up from germline, CDR1 is SGHRS and CDR2 is YFSETQ. J was trimmed by 1 base and V by 4 bases; bases with no gene match: 1. CDR3 DNA: TGCGCCAGCAGCCCGGGAGGCCAAGAGACCCAGTACTTC. Translating it yields CASSPGGQETQYF. The entire variable domain, with the rest obtained from reference TRBV5-1 and TRBJ2-5, is as follows: KAGVTQTPRYLIKTRGQQVTLSCSPISGHRSVSWYQQTPGQGLQFLFEYFSETQRNKGNFPGRFSGRQFSNSRSEMNVSTLELGDSALYLCASSPGGQETQYFGPGTRLLVL.

The rearrangement uses TRBV4-2 and TRBJ1-2; tentatively, D is TRBD1 (6 bases). This CDR3 is built from 15 residues. Trimming pared 4 bases from V and 4 bases from J, leaving 16 bases between. Germline CDR1 is LGHNA and CDR2 is YNFKEQ. The CDR3 here is CASSPRGQTLYGYTF. DNA of the CDR3: TGTGCCAGCAGCCCCAGGGGCCAAACCCTCTATGGCTACACCTTC.

The CDR3 protein is CASKLAEETQYF. The CDR3 DNA is TGTGCCAGCAAACTAGCGGAAGAGACCCAGTACTTC. The chain carries TRBV2 and TRBJ2-5, with 8 bases aligning to TRBD2. Germline V gene sequence: CDR1 SNHLY, CDR2 FYNNEI. The CDR3 loop spans 12 amino acids. V shed 7 bases, J shed 3 bases, and the junction held 1 base outside the gene matches.

The V gene is TRBV7-6, the J gene TRBJ2-5, with 10 bases lining up with TRBD2. Losses at the gene ends were 5 bases for V and 2 bases for J; bases not matched to a gene: 8. The CDR3 runs 16 residues. Germline-derived CDR1 and CDR2 are SGHVS and FNYEAQ. The CDR3 DNA is TGTGCCAGCAGCGAAGGGACTAGCGTCCGACAAGAGACCCAGTACTTC. Residues: CASSEGTSVRQETQYF.

The rearrangement uses TRBV4-2 and TRBJ1-4; D not resolved. This CDR3 contains 17 residues. With 1 base removed from V and 8 bases from J, the gap between germline ends came to 20 bases. From germline, CDR1 is LGHNA and CDR2 YNFKEQ. The CDR3 DNA reads TGTGCCAGCAGCCAAGGGAGCTTATCGGGAGAGGAGGAAAAACTGTTTTTT. Translation: CASSQGSLSGEEEKLFF.